This TCR beta chain is from a study of OX40 agonist ivuxolimab in advanced cancers. Sequencing was performed with immunoSEQ multiplex PCR; in TCRdb, only in-frame clones are kept and a portion is missing. The sample carries under 70,000 clones, roughly nine tenths recorded once. The germline gives CDR1 SGHTA, CDR2 FQGTGA. This CDR3 comprises 13 residues. The V and J ends lost 3 bases and 2 bases respectively, with 7 bases between them. V usage is TRBV7-3 and J usage is TRBJ1-1; D is uncertain. This specimen consisted of CD4+ or CD8+ T cells sorted from blood, obtained in a trial of the OX40 agonist ivuxolimab. This TCR was sampled from an adult with an advanced solid tumor such as melanoma, head and neck, liver or kidney cancer. The CDR3 sequence is CASSLFQNTEAFF. CDR3 in DNA: TGTGCCAGCAGCTTGTTTCAAAACACTGAAGCTTTCTTT.